Listed below are T cell receptor beta chains from one sample, sequenced in a study of blood T cell repertoires in COVID-19. Assay: immunoSEQ multiplex PCR; the TCRdb copy retains only in-frame clones and omits some. This table has about 36,000 clones, around four fifths appearing once. The sample consisted of peripheral blood. These receptors originate from a human donor in a cohort sampled during active or convalescent COVID-19. The donor label of this sample is uncertain. The CDR3 runs from the conserved cysteine through the conserved F or W. Fields, in order: V gene, J gene, CDR3 protein.

>TRBV29-1|TRBJ2-2
CSVGGGTGELFF
>TRBV5-6|TRBJ1-1
CASTGRGGTEAFF
>TRBV5-1|TRBJ1-5
CASSFRGDQPQHF
>TRBV25-1|TRBJ1-1
CASSDPRRGTEAFF
>TRBV5-1|TRBJ2-3
CASSLGLARSDTQYF
>TRBV5-4|TRBJ2-1
CASSLDPRENEQFF
>TRBV19|TRBJ2-2
CASSLTGVTGIKLFF
>TRBV7-9|TRBJ2-1
CASSLAASGSPTPNEQFF
>TRBV19|TRBJ2-3
CASSIYGATTDTQYF
>TRBV24-1|TRBJ1-5
CAPLAGRLQPQHF
>TRBV2|TRBJ1-1
CASSAGLNTEAFF
>TRBV11-3|TRBJ2-1
CASSLEAGGHNEQFF
>TRBV4-1|TRBJ1-1
CASSPYLRYTEAFF
>TRBV7-9|TRBJ2-2
CASTFGMTNTGELFF
>TRBV4-3|TRBJ1-5
CASSQEYRGRDGGNQPQHF
>TRBV24-1|TRBJ1-1
CATSDPMSGDTEAFF
>TRBV9|TRBJ1-6
CASSALEGVTLHF
>TRBV7-9|TRBJ2-3
CASSLPLAGVGTDTQYF
>TRBV6-5|TRBJ1-6
CASSYQGGPLHF
>TRBV5-1|TRBJ2-2
CASSLDISNTGELFF
>TRBV27|TRBJ2-3
CASSSSGATSTDTQYF
>TRBV12-5|TRBJ2-3
CASGFQGADTQYF
>TRBV6-5|TRBJ1-1
CASSYSATEAFF
>TRBV25-1|TRBJ1-4
CASGSGVSSTNEKLFF
>TRBV12-3/TRBV12-4|TRBJ2-7
CASSYRFYEQYF
>TRBV7-6|TRBJ2-1
CASSLRLAGLYNEQFF
>TRBV4-2|TRBJ1-3
CASSHLPRDSGNTIYF
>TRBV5-8|TRBJ1-1
CASSPGQGALKTEAFF
>TRBV14|TRBJ1-6
CASSPGTVVPNSPLHF
>TRBV7-2|TRBJ2-4
CASSLQGAGAKNIQYF
>TRBV11-2|TRBJ2-1
CASSLDRGSYNEQFF
>TRBV29-1|TRBJ2-6
CSVQSDIHSGANVLTF
>TRBV24-1|TRBJ2-6
CATGSSGANVLTF
>TRBV7-8|TRBJ1-1
CASSFQRADTEAFF
>TRBV4-1|TRBJ2-4
CASSQAASGGTKNIQYF
>TRBV7-2|TRBJ2-1
CASSTRLAGDYNEQFF
>TRBV14|TRBJ1-6
CASSQTVAPLHF
>TRBV6-2/TRBV6-3|TRBJ2-2
CASSYSRLAGVNTGELFF
>TRBV6-2/TRBV6-3|TRBJ1-2
CASSYPGRLYGYTF
>TRBV7-2|TRBJ2-3
CASSSGGGVGDTQYF
>TRBV29-1|TRBJ1-4
CSVQGSNEKLFF
>TRBV2|TRBJ1-5
CASSLGHQPQHF
>TRBV25-1|TRBJ1-2
CASSGTGYGYTF
>TRBV12-5|TRBJ1-1
CASGQGNTEAFF
>TRBV7-2|TRBJ1-1
CASSLQMNTEAFF